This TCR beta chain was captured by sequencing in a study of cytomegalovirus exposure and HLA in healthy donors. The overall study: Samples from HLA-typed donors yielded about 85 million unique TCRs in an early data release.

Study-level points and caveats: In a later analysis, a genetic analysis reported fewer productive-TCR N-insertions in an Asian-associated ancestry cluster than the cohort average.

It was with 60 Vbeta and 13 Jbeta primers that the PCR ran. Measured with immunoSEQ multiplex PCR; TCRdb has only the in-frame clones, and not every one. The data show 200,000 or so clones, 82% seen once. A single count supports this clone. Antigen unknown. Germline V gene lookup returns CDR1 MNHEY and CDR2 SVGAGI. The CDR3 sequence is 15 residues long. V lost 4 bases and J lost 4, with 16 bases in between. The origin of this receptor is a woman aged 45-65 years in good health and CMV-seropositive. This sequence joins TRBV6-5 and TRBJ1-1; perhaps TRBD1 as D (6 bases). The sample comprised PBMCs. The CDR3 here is CASSSLQGGGTEAFF. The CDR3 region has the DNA TGTGCCAGCAGTTCCCTACAGGGAGGGGGCACTGAAGCTTTCTTT.